The rows below give T cell receptor beta chains drawn from one sample of a study of blood T cell repertoires in COVID-19. Measured with immunoSEQ multiplex PCR; TCRdb has only the in-frame clones, and not every one. Among roughly 86,000 clones listed, around four fifths were seen once. Source material: peripheral blood. These receptors were obtained from a man in his fifties or sixties with acute or convalescent COVID-19. Both conserved end residues are part of each CDR3. The order of the fields is V gene, clone size, CDR3 protein. Clone size is shown for a subset of rows, as once, few, many or a class of expanded clone.

>TRBV5-1|.
CASSFIGSSEETQYF
>TRBV9|.
CASSAHSGGGEKLFF
>TRBV4-3|.
CASSQDLAGASGTEAFF
>TRBV29-1|once
CSVEPGIAGGYTF
>TRBV5-5|.
CASSLLRETQYF
>TRBV5-5|once
CASSPAGYGYTF
>TRBV11-2|.
CASSLGVGTGLHYEQYF
>TRBV4-1|.
CASSQDMRPRATQYF
>TRBV18|.
CASSPGIASSYNEQFF
>TRBV27|.
CASSSRQAWGYTF
>TRBV7-9|.
CASSSGGGLATYEQYF
>TRBV27|.
CASSFWPGQGSSPLHF
>TRBV10-1|once
CASNEGGNTEAFF
>TRBV7-8|.
CASSLQRDAMGETQYF
>TRBV5-5|.
CASSSDGQGREQYF
>TRBV28|.
CASRSGQALYEQYF
>TRBV6-5|.
CASSLQGTGNTEAFF
>TRBV5-6|.
CASSYSTSGRHNEQFF
>TRBV28|.
CASSRPDTYYEQYF
>TRBV27|.
CASSPPGQGNYNEQFF
>TRBV7-6|few
CASNSPGQSYEQYF
>TRBV12-5|.
CASGLVYRSGPDTQYF
>TRBV5-1|few
CASSGNQGATQYF
>TRBV7-5|.
CARSTLATDAEAFF
>TRBV12-5|.
CASGTGGPPYEQYF
>TRBV10-1|once
CASSESRGLGYEQYF
>TRBV6-5|.
CASSPTGTNYEQYF
>TRBV5-1|.
CASSLTGNGYTF
>TRBV7-9|once
CASSTVGNTIYF
>TRBV19|once
CASSIDPGQVNYGYTF
>TRBV7-9|once
CASSFGPLLQQAYEQYF
>TRBV11-3|.
CASSPGQGANTEAFF
>TRBV7-9|.
CASSLEGGGNTIYF
>TRBV2|.
CASSDTGSNEKLFF
>TRBV10-1|.
CASSENQGSGEAFF
>TRBV19|.
CASSTRDRKGGEAFF
>TRBV6-5|.
CASMGLRGETQYF
>TRBV30|.
CAWSVQGALHF
>TRBV7-8|few
CASSLSRVAGNTIYF
>TRBV3-1/TRBV3-2|.
CASSQDRTSGGDSTDTQYF
>TRBV7-9|.
CASSSRGGTGNTEAFF
>TRBV6-5|.
CASSYPQGWGYTF
>TRBV7-2|.
CASSLDSGGRELFF
>TRBV11-2|few
CASSQTGSYEQYF
>TRBV4-1|.
CASSQGRGMDNEQFF
>TRBV12-2|.
CASRLGSEESYNEQFF
>TRBV7-2|.
CASSLEGGGSYEQYF
>TRBV5-5|.
CASSLAWGGGVPQHF
>TRBV21-1|.
CASSRWTVSSYEQYF
>TRBV6-5|.
CASRGQVSSYEQYF
>TRBV7-9|.
CASSLGDSTNEKLFF
>TRBV5-4|.
CASSLEGQGRSPLHF
>TRBV11-2|.
CASSLGGPYEQYF
>TRBV19|.
CASSIEGRGETQYF
>TRBV19|.
CASRGDRGQDTEAFF
>TRBV5-1|.
CASSEGVPTDTQYF
>TRBV6-5|.
CASSQMRQETQYF
>TRBV4-2|.
CASSQGQVRDRRVGDGGYTF
>TRBV6-4|.
CASSLTGNTEAFF